These 14 T cell receptor beta chains originate from one sample sequenced in a study of blood T cells in healthy people across ages. With a J-beta primer mix and a sample-barcoded 5' primer, a second PCR ran about 6 to 11 cycles. TCRdb passed the 5' RACE reads through MiXCR, listing each CDR3 protein once. The sample records hundreds of thousands of distinct CDR3 sequences, under 70% being singletons. Specimen: blood. The receptors come from a man between 60 and 75 years old in good health.

This chain uses TRBV28 with TRBJ1-5; no reliable D call. V shed 6 bases and J shed 7 bases, with 7 bases lying between them. Germline CDR1 MDHEN, CDR2 SYDVKM. The CDR3 loop spans 11 amino acids. DNA for the CDR3: TGTGCCAGCAGCCCCGGGCAGCCCCAGCATTTT. Amino acid sequence: CASSPGQPQHF.

In this sample, this clonotype turned up once. The germline gene is not matched at one end of the junction; a read error may be the cause. The chain joins TRBV12-3 or TRBV12-4 to TRBJ2-3, with D tentatively TRBD2 (6 bases). CDR3 length equals 16 residues. In DNA form, the CDR3 reads TGTGGCAGCAGTTTAGGACCCAGCGGGAGCACAGATACGCAGTATTTT. This sequence encodes CGSSLGPSGSTDTQYF.

This clonotype was seen a handful of times. V gene TRBV5-1 combines with J gene TRBJ2-2; the D gene is possibly TRBD1 (6 bases). Trimming pared 5 bases from V and 6 bases from J, leaving 14 bases between. There are 14 residues in the CDR3. From germline, CDR1 is SGHRS and CDR2 YFSETQ. The CDR3 DNA follows: TGCGCCAGCAGAAACCAACAGGGCTCCGGGGAGCTGTTTTTT. It specifies CASRNQQGSGELFF.

The chain joins TRBV10-3 to TRBJ2-7; D is unresolved. The germline V gene has CDR1 ENHRY and CDR2 SYGVKD. V dropped 9 bases and J dropped 1 base, with 10 bases sitting between them. This CDR3 has 12 amino acids. The CDR3 DNA is TGTGCCATTGGACGGAGTTCCTACGAGCAGTACTTC. The encoded protein is CAIGRSSYEQYF.

This rearrangement joins TRBV25-1 to TRBJ2-7, with a weak D call TRBD2 (6 bases). V shed 1 base and J shed 3 bases, with 16 bases lying between them. Germline values: CDR1 MGHDK, CDR2 SYGVNS. The CDR3 has 16 amino acids. The CDR3 reads CASSESLRGGGYEQYF. CDR3 bases: TGTGCCAGCAGTGAATCACTGAGGGGAGGAGGCTACGAGCAGTACTTC.

The V gene is TRBV14, the J gene TRBJ1-1, with D uncertain. V shed 3 bases and J shed 1 base, with 12 bases lying between them. The CDR3 runs 15 residues. Germline V gene lookup returns CDR1 SGHDN and CDR2 FVKESK. The CDR3 DNA reads as TGTGCCAGCAGCCATCCCTATCAAGGGAACACTGAAGCTTTCTTT. It translates to CASSHPYQGNTEAFF.

The V call is TRBV6-5, the J call TRBJ2-3; D not resolved. V was trimmed by 5 bases and J by 8 bases, leaving 8 bases between them. There are 11 residues in the CDR3. Per germline, CDR1 MNHEY and CDR2 SVGAGI. The CDR3 sequence: CASSTGGTQYF. In DNA form, the CDR3 reads TGTGCCAGCAGTACTGGTGGTACGCAGTATTTT.

The genes are TRBV10-3 and TRBJ2-2; the match to TRBD1 covers 8 bases. Germline CDR1 reads ENHRY; CDR2 reads SYGVKD. The CDR3 extends over 17 amino acids. J gave up 1 base and V 6 bases, and 10 bases lay outside the gene matches. DNA of the CDR3: TGTGCCATCAGACCGTCCGGTGACAGGGGGAACACCGGGGAGCTGTTTTTT. Translation gives CAIRPSGDRGNTGELFF.

This clonotype was seen repeatedly, ten times or more. The CDR3 nucleotides read TGTGCCAGCAGTCGCGGACAGGGGCCTCAGTATTTT. Its protein is CASSRGQGPQYF. The chain carries TRBV12-3 or TRBV12-4 and TRBJ2-3; 9 nucleotides align to TRBD1. The CDR3 has 12 amino acids. V shed 5 bases, J shed 12 bases, and the junction held 6 bases outside the gene matches.

The rearrangement joins TRBV5-1 to TRBJ2-7; D is unresolved. There are 13 residues in the CDR3. Germline V gene lookup returns CDR1 SGHRS and CDR2 YFSETQ. Trimming cost V 5 bases and J 1 base, with 10 bases left between them. This chain's CDR3 is CASRPSSSYEQYF. CDR3 DNA: TGCGCCAGCAGACCGAGTAGTTCCTACGAGCAGTACTTC.

The chain employs TRBV2 and TRBJ2-1; a weak D match, TRBD2 (6 bases). The CDR3 runs to 14 residues. V was shortened by 1 base and J by 9 bases, with 13 bases between the two germline ends. Germline CDR1 and CDR2: SNHLY and FYNNEI. CDR3 in DNA: TGTGCCAGCAGTGAAGTAGAGGGGAGGAGTGAGCAGTTCTTC. Its protein product is CASSEVEGRSEQFF. Full variable domain (outside the CDR3, taken from reference TRBV2 and TRBJ2-1): EPEVTQTPSHQVTQMGQEVILRCVPISNHLYFYWYRQILGQKVEFLVSFYNNEISEKSEIFDDQFSVERPDGSNFTLKIRSTKLEDSAMYFCASSEVEGRSEQFFGPGTRLTVL.

This clonotype appeared a few times. This chain links TRBV5-1 with TRBJ2-5; TRBD1 matches 9 bases. CDR3 length equals 15 residues. Germline CDR1 reads SGHRS; CDR2 reads YFSETQ. V was pared by 4 bases and J by 4 bases, with 8 bases of the junction left unmatched. CDR3 in amino acids: CASSPTGTGPETQYF. CDR3 nucleotides: TGCGCCAGCAGCCCCACGGGGACAGGGCCAGAGACCCAGTACTTC.

This clonotype was counted only a few times. The chain links TRBV12-3 or TRBV12-4 to TRBJ2-5; possibly TRBD1 or TRBD2 for D (5 bases each). V was clipped by 5 bases and J by 11 bases, with 18 bases between them. This CDR3 is 13 amino acids long. The chain's CDR3 is CASSPVLGREQYF. CDR3 bases: TGTGCCAGCAGTCCCGTCTTGGGCAGGGAGCAGTACTTC.

On this clonotype: This may arise from a read error, as a much more abundant clone is one base away. This sequence joins TRBV7-9 and TRBJ1-5; the D is unclear. Germline V CDR1 and CDR2: SEHNR, FQNEAQ (reference sequence). The CDR3 length is 12 residues. Between the trimmed V and J ends, which lost 2 bases and 3 bases, there was a span of 2 bases. CDR3 residues: CASSLINQPQHF. The CDR3, as DNA: TGTGCCAGCAGCTTAATCAATCAGCCCCAGCATTTT.